This TCR beta chain was captured by sequencing in a study of blood T cell repertoires in COVID-19. Study-wide context: From the United States, Italy and Spain came samples of acute and convalescent COVID-19. T cells, B-cell-depleted T cells, or PBMCs provided the cDNA or gDNA that served as material.

Authors' data handling: Counts of nucleated cells, estimated from reference gene primer amplification, were obtained. Using immunoSEQ multiplex PCR, the repertoire was profiled, and TCRdb retains in-frame clones only, with some absent. Clone size and the V and J calls come from that table; the DNA yielded D and trimming. The table includes 160,000 or so clones, roughly 80% detected once. This sequence was found in a woman older than 75 with acute or convalescent COVID-19. Sequencing was carried out using peripheral blood.

The CDR3, as DNA: TGTGCCAGCAGTGAAAGGGACAGGGGAAGGTACACTGAAGCTTTCTTT. As protein: CASSERDRGRYTEAFF. The genes are TRBV6-1 and TRBJ1-1; TRBD1 matches 10 bases. From germline, CDR1 is MNHNS and CDR2 SASEGT. The V gene end was trimmed by 2 bases and the J gene end by 3 bases; junction bases not matched to a gene: 6. CDR3 length equals 16 residues.